This T cell receptor (beta chain) was observed in a study of identical twins (dated by TCRdb to 2016 to 2017). About the investigation overall: To test whether fetal clonotypes persist, the study used deep sequencing on TCR alpha and beta repertoires from monozygotic twins, unrelated adults of various ages, and cord blood. To rule out contamination, replicate twin experiments were performed at different times with different library preparation protocols.

All donors were healthy Caucasians. The paper as a whole reports these results and caveats: Because the same donors could not be followed over many years, conclusions were based on cross-sectional statistical analysis. Excess twin sharing in beta out-of-frame sequences was weaker because fewer shared sequences lowered the signal-to-noise ratio. Fewer insertions were carried by abundant cord blood beta clonotypes; a weaker similar trend was observed in young adult naive repertoires, while no such trend was observed in memory repertoires. In monozygotic twins, out-of-frame TCR alpha sharing was systematically underestimated by recombination models, although the models agreed with sharing between unrelated individuals. Invariant T cells such as MAIT and iNKT could partly confound zero-insertion analyses, although diverse VJ usage argued against such confounding for most clonotypes. Compared with coincidental sharing between unrelated individuals, out-of-frame TCR alpha sequences shared between twins showed an excess of sequences with low generation probability.

CDR3 length: 17 amino acids, cysteine to phenylalanine. CDR3 DNA only is kept here, 51 bases in frame from base 1. Per the germline V gene (reference sequence), LGHDT is the CDR1 and YNNKEL is the CDR2. V loses 4 bases at its end and J loses 4 bases; junction bases beyond the gene matches: 14. This clonotype was found a few times. This receptor's antigen is unknown. Per-base qualities were not stored, and no clone one base away is much larger. Preparation of the library involved 5' RACE. Instrument on record: Illumina HiSeq 2000. A universal primer binding site was added through template switching, and the final cDNA carried a unique molecular identifier so that TCR cDNA molecules could be counted accurately. Specific primers in the conserved constant-segment region were used to synthesize first-strand cDNA for TCR alpha and beta chains. To control for contamination, each cDNA library was double barcoded with a SMART-Mk sample barcode plus Illumina barcodes. Two successive PCR steps introduced TruSeq adapter sequences along with Illumina sample barcodes. The Illumina HiSeq platform was used with custom primers to sequence TCR alpha and beta cDNA libraries. The authors' pipeline ran thus. MiGEC processed the raw reads to extract unique molecular identifiers, while MiXCR was used to determine the CDR3 positions. For each individual, recombination models were inferred using an EM algorithm with the repgenHMM and IGoR tools. Shared clonotypes were analyzed with the tcR package in R, and sharing was normalized by the product of cloneset sizes. To study raw recombination free of thymic and clonal selection effects, out-of-frame nonproductive sequences were analyzed. Starting from the raw public reads, TCRdb applied fastp trimming at Q25, assembled clones with MiXCR and retained in-frame beta chains. Rows merge per CDR3 protein into single entries with the most common DNA and genes. These V and J calls derive from TCRdb rather than the authors' analysis. The sample table holds roughly 1,500,000 distinct CDR3 sequences, of which less than 40% were seen once. The ten top clones hold less than 0.35% of the sample.

The sequencing input was cord blood. The sequence came from a newborn girl in good health. This sequence uses TRBV3-1 and TRBJ2-3; 7 central nucleotides agree with TRBD1. This receptor has the CDR3 CASSPLTGKSPPDTQYF. The DNA is as follows: TGTGCCAGCAGCCCCCTGACAGGGAAGTCGCCCCCAGATACGCAGTATTTT.